These 20 T cell receptor beta chains originate from one sample sequenced in a study of T-cell reconstitution after alpha-beta-depleted transplantation in children. Using unique molecular identifiers, the investigators prepared the TCRbeta library. Via MiXCR, TCRdb re-called the PCR reads, giving one row per CDR3 protein. The sample has over 300,000 distinct CDR3 sequences; 10% are singletons. Specimen: PBMCs from the stem cell graft donor, collected from the stem cell graft. Receptors originate from a human donor who donated a stem cell graft to a child with acute lymphoblastic leukemia.

This clonotype has just a few counts. The chain employs TRBV11-2 and TRBJ2-1, with 7 bases lining up with TRBD2. The length of the CDR3 is 18 residues. The junction had 8 bases not matched to a gene; V was cut back by 0 bases and J by 0 bases. Germline V gene sequence: CDR1 SGHAT, CDR2 FQNNGV. The CDR3 is CASSLEGTGGSSYNEQFF. DNA for the CDR3: TGTGCCAGCAGCTTAGAAGGGACTGGCGGGAGCTCCTACAATGAGCAGTTCTTC.

The chain joins TRBV7-9 to TRBJ1-1, with 9 bases that match TRBD1. The CDR3 length is 16 residues. The V gene end was trimmed by 5 bases and the J gene end by 5 bases; junction bases not matched to a gene: 12. The germline V gene encodes CDR1 SEHNR and CDR2 FQNEAQ (reference sequence). CDR3: CASSQERGQGRTEAFF. The CDR3 nucleotides read TGTGCCAGCAGCCAAGAAAGAGGACAGGGGAGGACTGAAGCTTTCTTT.

This chain joins TRBV4-1 and TRBJ2-7; D is unclear. The ends were cut back, 8 bases at V and 2 bases at J, with 13 bases in the middle. CDR1 and CDR2 (germline): MGHRA, YSYEKL. The CDR3 is 13 amino acids. CDR3 bases: TGCGCCAGCTCCTCCGCTTGGGCCTACGAGCAGTACTTC. Translated: CASSSAWAYEQYF.

This clonotype showed up many times. The chain has TRBV9 and TRBJ2-7; 12 positions agree with TRBD2. Per germline, CDR1 SGDLS and CDR2 YYNGEE. CDR3 length: 17 residues. The V segment lost 3 bases and the J segment 7 bases; nucleotides outside the gene matches: 14. This chain's CDR3 is CASSENTKLAGGGEQYF. CDR3 nucleotides: TGTGCCAGCAGCGAAAACACAAAACTAGCGGGAGGAGGTGAGCAGTACTTC.

The chain joins TRBV6-6 to TRBJ2-7; TRBD1 matches at 9 bases. Germline V gene sequence: CDR1 MNHNY, CDR2 SVGAGI (reference sequence). Trimming took 2 bases from V and 6 from J; bases not matched to a gene: 2. The CDR3 spans 13 residues. The CDR3 DNA reads as TGTGCCAGCAGTTACCGGACAGGGGTCGAGCAGTACTTC. Protein sequence: CASSYRTGVEQYF.

The chain recombines TRBV6-2 or TRBV6-3 with TRBJ2-1, with D maybe TRBD2 (6 bases). The CDR3 extends over 17 amino acids. The V and J ends lost 0 bases and 7 bases respectively, with 19 bases between them. Germline lookup yields CDR1 MNHEY and CDR2 SVGEGT. The DNA of the CDR3 is TGTGCCAGCAGTTACTCCGGGACTGGGGCTCAGGAGAATGAGCAGTTCTTC. As protein: CASSYSGTGAQENEQFF.

This clonotype was picked up a small number of times. This chain uses TRBV5-6 with TRBJ2-1; 7 nucleotides agree with TRBD1. The length of the CDR3 is 14 residues. V lost 7 bases, J lost 0 bases, and 4 bases stayed unmatched. CDR1 and CDR2 (germline): SGHDT, YYEEEE. CDR3 nucleotides: TGTGCCAGCTGGACAGGAAACTCCTACAATGAGCAGTTCTTC. Its protein product is CASWTGNSYNEQFF.

This clonotype was observed a few times. The rearrangement links TRBV20-1 to TRBJ1-6; TRBD1 might be the D (5 bases). V lost 3 bases, J lost 9 bases, and 15 bases lay in between. This CDR3 has 14 amino acids. From germline, CDR1 is DFQATT and CDR2 SNEGSKA (reference sequence). In nucleotides, the CDR3 is TGCAGTGCTAGTGTGGACACCGGGGGTTCACCCCTCCACTTT. Protein sequence: CSASVDTGGSPLHF.

This clonotype was seen only a few times. This rearrangement joins TRBV28 to TRBJ1-5; 7 nucleotides agree with TRBD1. The CDR3 totals 16 residues. The germline gives CDR1 MDHEN, CDR2 SYDVKM. Trimming took 7 bases from V and 6 from J; bases not matched to a gene: 15. CDR3 sequence (DNA): TGTGCCAGCAACCAGGGGGACTCTAATATAGGTCAGCCCCAGCATTTT. Translating it yields CASNQGDSNIGQPQHF.

This clonotype was counted ten times or more. The chain joins TRBV28 to TRBJ2-7; D unclear. Looked up from germline, CDR1 is MDHEN and CDR2 is SYDVKM. V was trimmed by 3 bases and J by 5 bases, leaving 14 bases between them. The CDR3 is 14 amino acids. DNA for the CDR3: TGTGCCAGCAGTTTCTCAGTTCTCGTGGACGAGCAGTACTTC. Its protein is CASSFSVLVDEQYF.

This clonotype has at least ten counts. The chain links TRBV7-9 to TRBJ1-6; D is unresolved. The CDR3 is made up of 14 amino acids. CDR1 SEHNR and CDR2 FQNEAQ come from the germline V gene (reference sequence). V lost 7 bases, J lost 4 bases, and 11 bases lay in between. The CDR3 sequence is CASTPQIYNSPLHF. The CDR3 bases are TGTGCCAGCACCCCACAGATTTATAATTCACCCCTCCACTTT.

This clonotype came up a few times. The V gene is TRBV20-1, the J gene TRBJ2-1; TRBD2 aligns across 8 bases. Trimming removed 0 bases from V and 9 bases from J; junction bases left unmatched: 7. The germline CDR1 and CDR2 sequences are DFQATT and SNEGSKA (reference sequence). The CDR3 consists of 14 residues. In DNA form, the CDR3 reads TGCAGTGCTAGAGAGAGCGGGAGAAGGAGTGAGCAGTTCTTC. Amino acids: CSARESGRRSEQFF.

This clonotype was found many times. The chain recombines TRBV12-3 or TRBV12-4 with TRBJ2-2; a weak D match, TRBD1 (5 bases). This CDR3 has 14 amino acids. V was clipped by 2 bases and J by 4 bases, with 8 bases between them. CDR3 nucleotides: TGTGCCAGCAGTTTATTAAGGGGCACCGGGGAGCTGTTTTTT. Residues: CASSLLRGTGELFF.

This clonotype was picked up a small number of times. V is TRBV29-1 and J is TRBJ2-2, with D maybe TRBD1 (6 bases). CDR3 size: 13 residues. CDR1 is SQVTM and CDR2 is ANQGSEA in the germline V gene. Trimming removed 2 bases from V and 7 bases from J, with 11 bases in between. For the CDR3, the DNA is TGCAGCGTTGAATGGGGGCTCAACGGGGAGCTGTTTTTT. Residues: CSVEWGLNGELFF.

This clonotype is a singleton in its sample. The chain is built from TRBV20-1 and TRBJ2-1; 8 bases fit TRBD2. CDR3 length: 17 residues. Looked up from germline, CDR1 is DFQATT and CDR2 is SNEGSKA (reference sequence). After removal of 5 bases from V and 1 base from J, the junction contained 13 bases not matched to a gene. The CDR3 here is CSASGTRSMWSYNEQFF. The CDR3 DNA reads TGCAGTGCTTCCGGGACTAGAAGTATGTGGTCCTACAATGAGCAGTTCTTC.

This clonotype was recorded many times. V and J are TRBV4-3 and TRBJ2-3, with unresolved D. V was shortened by 1 base and J by 2 bases, with 10 bases between the two germline ends. The CDR3 consists of 15 residues. From germline, CDR1 is LGHNA and CDR2 YSLEER. CDR3 sequence reads: CASSQVLSDTDTQYF. The CDR3 region has the DNA TGCGCCAGCAGCCAAGTTCTCTCGGACACAGATACGCAGTATTTT.

This clonotype occurred a few times. The V and J genes are TRBV5-1 and TRBJ2-1, with D perhaps matching TRBD2 (6 bases). The V gene lost 0 bases and the J gene lost 7 bases, with 14 bases spanning the gap. Germline V gene data show CDR1 as SGHRS and CDR2 as YFSETQ. This CDR3 is built from 15 residues. The CDR3 DNA reads TGCGCCAGCAGCTTGGTCGGGGGAGCGCGGAATGAGCAGTTCTTC. Protein: CASSLVGGARNEQFF.

In its sample, this clonotype was seen many times. The V and J genes are TRBV28 and TRBJ2-7; 8 bases agree with TRBD1. Germline V gene data show CDR1 as MDHEN and CDR2 as SYDVKM. V dropped 4 bases and J dropped 1; count of bases not matched to a gene: 3. CDR3 length equals 14 residues. The CDR3 region is CASSSDRGSYEQYF. The CDR3, as DNA: TGTGCCAGCAGTTCAGACAGGGGTTCCTACGAGCAGTACTTC.

The rearrangement uses TRBV6-5 and TRBJ2-2, with 10 positions matching TRBD2. The CDR3 runs 18 residues. Germline V CDR1 and CDR2: MNHEY, SVGAGI. V dropped 4 bases and J dropped 4; count of bases not matched to a gene: 12. CDR3: CASSLGLAGVGGTGELFF. In nucleotides, the CDR3 is TGTGCCAGCAGTTTAGGGCTAGCGGGAGTGGGCGGCACCGGGGAGCTGTTTTTT.

The table lists this clonotype with many counts. The rearrangement links TRBV5-6 to TRBJ2-3; D unclear. V was clipped by 0 bases and J by 2 bases, with 7 bases between them. CDR1 and CDR2 (germline): SGHDT, YYEEEE. The CDR3 has 14 residues. The CDR3 is CASSLVGITDTQYF. CDR3 nucleotide sequence: TGTGCCAGCAGCTTGGTTGGCATCACAGATACGCAGTATTTT.